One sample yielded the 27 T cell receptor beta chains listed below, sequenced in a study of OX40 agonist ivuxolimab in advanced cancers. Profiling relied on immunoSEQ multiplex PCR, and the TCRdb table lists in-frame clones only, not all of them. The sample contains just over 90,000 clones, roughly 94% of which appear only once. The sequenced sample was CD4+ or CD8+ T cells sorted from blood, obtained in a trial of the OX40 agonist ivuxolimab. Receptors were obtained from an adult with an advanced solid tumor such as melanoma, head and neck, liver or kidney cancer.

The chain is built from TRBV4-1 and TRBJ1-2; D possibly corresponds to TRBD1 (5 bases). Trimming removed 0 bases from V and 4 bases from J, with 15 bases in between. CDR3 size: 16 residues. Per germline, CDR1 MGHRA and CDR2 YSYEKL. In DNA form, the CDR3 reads TGCGCCAGCAGCCAAGAAAATGCAGGTGGGGGCTATGGCTACACCTTC. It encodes CASSQENAGGGYGYTF.

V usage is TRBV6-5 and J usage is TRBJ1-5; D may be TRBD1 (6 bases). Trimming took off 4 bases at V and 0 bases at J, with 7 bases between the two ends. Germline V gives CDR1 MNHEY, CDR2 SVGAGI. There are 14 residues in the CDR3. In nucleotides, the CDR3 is TGTGCCAGCAGTTGGACAGATAGCAATCAGCCCCAGCATTTT. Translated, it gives CASSWTDSNQPQHF.

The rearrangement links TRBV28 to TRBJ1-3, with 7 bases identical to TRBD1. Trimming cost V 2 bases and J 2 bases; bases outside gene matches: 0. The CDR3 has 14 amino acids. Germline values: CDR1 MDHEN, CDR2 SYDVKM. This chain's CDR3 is CASSLQGAGNTIYF. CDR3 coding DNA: TGTGCCAGCAGTTTACAGGGGGCTGGAAACACCATATATTTT.

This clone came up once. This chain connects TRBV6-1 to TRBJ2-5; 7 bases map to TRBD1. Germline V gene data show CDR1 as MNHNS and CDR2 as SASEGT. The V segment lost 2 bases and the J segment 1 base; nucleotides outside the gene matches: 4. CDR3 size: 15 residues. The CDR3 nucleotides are TGTGCCAGCAGTGAACAGGACAGGCCCCAAGAGACCCAGTACTTC. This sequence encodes CASSEQDRPQETQYF.

CDR3 coding DNA: TGTGCCAGCAGTTTATCGAGGACAGGGCATCAGCCCCAGCATTTT. This gives the protein CASSLSRTGHQPQHF. The chain has TRBV27 and TRBJ1-5; the match to TRBD1 covers 8 bases. V dropped 0 bases and J dropped 5; count of bases not matched to a gene: 3. The CDR3 runs 15 residues. Germline V lookup: CDR1 MNHEY, CDR2 SMNVEV (reference sequence).

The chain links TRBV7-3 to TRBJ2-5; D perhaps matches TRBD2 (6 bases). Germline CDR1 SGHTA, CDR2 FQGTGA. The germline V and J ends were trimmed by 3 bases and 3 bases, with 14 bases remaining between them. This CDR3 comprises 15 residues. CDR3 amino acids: CASSFTPGLKETQYF. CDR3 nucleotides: TGTGCCAGCAGCTTCACGCCGGGACTGAAAGAGACCCAGTACTTC. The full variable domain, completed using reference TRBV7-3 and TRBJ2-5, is GAGVSQTPSNKVTEKGKYVELRCDPISGHTALYWYRQSLGQGPEFLIYFQGTGAADDSGLPNDRFFAVRPEGSVSTLKIQRTERGDSAVYLCASSFTPGLKETQYFGPGTRLLVL.

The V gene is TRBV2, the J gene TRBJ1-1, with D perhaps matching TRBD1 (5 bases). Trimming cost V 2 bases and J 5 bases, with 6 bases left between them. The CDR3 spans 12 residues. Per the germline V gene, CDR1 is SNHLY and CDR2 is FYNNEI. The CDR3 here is CASSEPGTEAFF. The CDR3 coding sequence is TGTGCCAGCAGTGAACCAGGGACTGAAGCTTTCTTT.

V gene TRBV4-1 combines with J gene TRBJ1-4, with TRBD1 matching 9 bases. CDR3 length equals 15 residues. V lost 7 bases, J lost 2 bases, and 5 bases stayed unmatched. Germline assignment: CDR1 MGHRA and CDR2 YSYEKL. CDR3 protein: CASNPGQGTNEKLFF. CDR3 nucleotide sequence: TGCGCCAGCAACCCCGGACAGGGGACTAATGAAAAACTGTTTTTT.

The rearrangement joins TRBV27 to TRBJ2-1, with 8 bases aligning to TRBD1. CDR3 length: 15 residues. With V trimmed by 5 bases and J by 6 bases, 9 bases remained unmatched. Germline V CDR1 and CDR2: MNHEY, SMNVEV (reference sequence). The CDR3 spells CASSPLTGEVNEQFF. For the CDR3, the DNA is TGTGCCAGCAGTCCATTGACAGGGGAGGTCAATGAGCAGTTCTTC.

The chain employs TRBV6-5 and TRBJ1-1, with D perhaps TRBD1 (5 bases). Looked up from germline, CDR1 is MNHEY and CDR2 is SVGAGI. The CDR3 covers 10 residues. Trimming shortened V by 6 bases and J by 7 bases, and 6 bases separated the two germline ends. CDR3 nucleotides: TGTGCCAGCAGCAGGGATGAAGCTTTCTTT. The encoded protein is CASSRDEAFF.

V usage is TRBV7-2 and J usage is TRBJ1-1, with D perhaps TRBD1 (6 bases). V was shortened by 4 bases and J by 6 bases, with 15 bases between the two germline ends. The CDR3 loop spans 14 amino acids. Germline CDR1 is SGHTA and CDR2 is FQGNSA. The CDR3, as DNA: TGTGCCAGCAGCTCGAGCAGGGGAAACCCTGAAGCTTTCTTT. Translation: CASSSSRGNPEAFF. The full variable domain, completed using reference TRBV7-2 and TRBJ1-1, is GAGVSQSPSNKVTEKGKDVELRCDPISGHTALYWYRQSLGQGLEFLIYFQGNSAPDKSGLPSDRFSAERTGGSVSTLTIQRTQQEDSAVYLCASSSSRGNPEAFFGQGTRLTVV.

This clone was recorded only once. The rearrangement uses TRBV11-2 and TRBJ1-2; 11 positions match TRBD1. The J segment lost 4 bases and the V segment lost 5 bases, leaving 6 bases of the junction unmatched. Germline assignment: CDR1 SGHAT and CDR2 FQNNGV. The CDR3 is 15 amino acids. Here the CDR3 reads CASSPGQGDGYGYTF. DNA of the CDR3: TGTGCCAGCAGCCCGGGACAGGGGGATGGCTATGGCTACACCTTC.

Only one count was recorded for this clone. Written as DNA, the CDR3 is TGTGCCAGCAGTGAAGAAGATGAGCAGTTCTTC. This translates into CASSEEDEQFF. J is TRBJ2-1 and V is TRBV6-1; no definite D call. V gave up 1 base and J gave up 8 bases, with 3 bases separating them. CDR3 length: 11 amino acids. The germline gives CDR1 MNHNS, CDR2 SASEGT.

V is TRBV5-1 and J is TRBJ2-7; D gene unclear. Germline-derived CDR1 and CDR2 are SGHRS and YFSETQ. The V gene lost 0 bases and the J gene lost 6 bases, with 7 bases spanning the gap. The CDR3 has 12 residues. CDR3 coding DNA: TGCGCCAGCAGCTTGGTAGGCCCCGAGCAGTACTTC. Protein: CASSLVGPEQYF. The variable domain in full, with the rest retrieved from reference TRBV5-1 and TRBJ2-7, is KAGVTQTPRYLIKTRGQQVTLSCSPISGHRSVSWYQQTPGQGLQFLFEYFSETQRNKGNFPGRFSGRQFSNSRSEMNVSTLELGDSALYLCASSLVGPEQYFGPGTRLTVT.

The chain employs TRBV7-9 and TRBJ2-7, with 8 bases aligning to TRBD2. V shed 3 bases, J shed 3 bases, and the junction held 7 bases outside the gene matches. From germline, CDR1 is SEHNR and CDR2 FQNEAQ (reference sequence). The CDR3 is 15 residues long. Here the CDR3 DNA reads TGTGCCAGCAGCTTGAAAGAAGCGGGAGTCTACGAGCAGTACTTC. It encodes CASSLKEAGVYEQYF.

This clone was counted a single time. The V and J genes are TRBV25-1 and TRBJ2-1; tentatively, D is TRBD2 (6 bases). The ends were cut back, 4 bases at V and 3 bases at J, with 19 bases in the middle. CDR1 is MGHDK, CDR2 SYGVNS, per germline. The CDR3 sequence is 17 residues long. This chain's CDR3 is CASSAGYTGEVYNEQFF. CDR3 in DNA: TGTGCCAGCAGTGCAGGTTATACGGGAGAAGTCTACAATGAGCAGTTCTTC.

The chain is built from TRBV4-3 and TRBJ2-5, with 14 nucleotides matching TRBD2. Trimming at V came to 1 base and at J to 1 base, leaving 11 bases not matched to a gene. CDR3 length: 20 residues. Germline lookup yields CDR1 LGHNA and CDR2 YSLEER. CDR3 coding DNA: TGCGCCAGCAGCCAAGGATCGAGACTAGCGGGGGGGCTTAGCCAAGAGACCCAGTACTTC. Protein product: CASSQGSRLAGGLSQETQYF.

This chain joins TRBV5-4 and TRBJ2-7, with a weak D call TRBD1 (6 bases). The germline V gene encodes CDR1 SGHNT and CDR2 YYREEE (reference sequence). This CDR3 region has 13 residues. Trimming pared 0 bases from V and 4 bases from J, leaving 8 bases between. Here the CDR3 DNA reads TGTGCCAGCAGCTTGGACAGGGCGTACGAGCAGTACTTC. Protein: CASSLDRAYEQYF.

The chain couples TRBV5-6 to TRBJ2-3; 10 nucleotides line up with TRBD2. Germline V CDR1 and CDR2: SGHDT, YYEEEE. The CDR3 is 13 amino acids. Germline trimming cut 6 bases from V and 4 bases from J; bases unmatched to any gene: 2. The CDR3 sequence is CASKRGGSDTQYF. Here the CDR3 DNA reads TGTGCCAGCAAGCGGGGGGGCTCAGATACGCAGTATTTT.

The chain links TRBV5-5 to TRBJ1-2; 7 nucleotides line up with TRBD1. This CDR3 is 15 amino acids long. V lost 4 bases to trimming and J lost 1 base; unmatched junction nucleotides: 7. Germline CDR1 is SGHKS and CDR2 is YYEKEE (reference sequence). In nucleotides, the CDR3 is TGTGCCAGCAGCCCCGGACAGGTGATTAACTATGGCTACACCTTC. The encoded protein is CASSPGQVINYGYTF.

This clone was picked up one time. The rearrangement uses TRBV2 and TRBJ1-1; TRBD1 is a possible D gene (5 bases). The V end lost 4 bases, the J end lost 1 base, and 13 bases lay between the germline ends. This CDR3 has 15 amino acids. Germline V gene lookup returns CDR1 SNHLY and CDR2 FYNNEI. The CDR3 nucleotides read TGTGCCAGCAGTGGAGCCAGGGAGGGGAACACTGAAGCTTTCTTT. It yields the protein CASSGAREGNTEAFF.

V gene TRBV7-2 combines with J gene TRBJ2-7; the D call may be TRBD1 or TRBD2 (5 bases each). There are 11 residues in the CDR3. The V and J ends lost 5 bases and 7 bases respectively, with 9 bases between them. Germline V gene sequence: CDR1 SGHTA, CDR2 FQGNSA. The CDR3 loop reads CASSPGAEQYF. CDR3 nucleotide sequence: TGTGCCAGCAGCCCCGGGGCGGAGCAGTACTTC. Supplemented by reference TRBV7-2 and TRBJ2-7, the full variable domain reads GAGVSQSPSNKVTEKGKDVELRCDPISGHTALYWYRQSLGQGLEFLIYFQGNSAPDKSGLPSDRFSAERTGGSVSTLTIQRTQQEDSAVYLCASSPGAEQYFGPGTRLTVT.

The CDR3 DNA sequence: TGTGCCAGCAGGGCCCCGGATGGCTACACCTTC. It translates to CASRAPDGYTF. This rearrangement joins TRBV27 to TRBJ1-2; no definite D call. CDR1 and CDR2 (germline): MNHEY, SMNVEV (reference sequence). V shed 6 bases and J shed 6 bases, with 8 bases lying between them. CDR3 length: 11 residues.

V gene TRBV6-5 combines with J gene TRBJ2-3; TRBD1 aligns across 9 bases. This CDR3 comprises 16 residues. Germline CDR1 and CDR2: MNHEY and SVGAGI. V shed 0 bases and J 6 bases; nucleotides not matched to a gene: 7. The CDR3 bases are TGTGCCAGCAGTTACTCCAGGACAGGGGATGAGGATACGCAGTATTTT. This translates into CASSYSRTGDEDTQYF.

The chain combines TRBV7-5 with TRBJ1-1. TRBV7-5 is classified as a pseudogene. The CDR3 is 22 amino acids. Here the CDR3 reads CARSSRATLIRDNGGVNTEAFF. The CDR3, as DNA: TGTGCCAGAAGCTCCCGTGCTACACTAATCCGGGACAACGGAGGGGTCAACACTGAAGCTTTCTTT.

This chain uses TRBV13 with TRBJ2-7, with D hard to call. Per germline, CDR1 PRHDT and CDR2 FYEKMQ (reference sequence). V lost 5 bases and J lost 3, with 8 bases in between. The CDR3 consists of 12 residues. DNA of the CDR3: TGTGCCAGCAGCCGAGATGGCTACGAGCAGTACTTC. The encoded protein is CASSRDGYEQYF.

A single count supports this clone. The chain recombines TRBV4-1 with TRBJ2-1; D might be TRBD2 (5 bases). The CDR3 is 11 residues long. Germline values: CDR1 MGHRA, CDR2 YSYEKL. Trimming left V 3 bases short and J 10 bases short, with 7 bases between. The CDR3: CASSQTGEQFF. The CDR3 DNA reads TGCGCCAGCAGCCAGACGGGGGAGCAGTTCTTC.